The clone carrying this T cell receptor (beta chain) was seen more than once but under ten times. Calling Graves' hyperthyroidism stable meant ophthalmopathy did not progress within 18 months. The data stem from a study of T cells in Graves' hyperthyroidism and ophthalmopathy. In germline, CDR1 is MDHEN, CDR2 SYDVKM. Trimming stripped 9 bases from V and 1 base from J, with 21 bases between. This CDR3 contains 17 residues. RNA transcripts served as the template for amplifying TCR beta CDR3 regions. A first-round RT-PCR of the TCR CDR3 used the HTBI primer set. TCRdb reprocessed the multiplex PCR reads via MiXCR and lists one record per CDR3 protein. This repertoire shows about 560,000 distinct CDR3 sequences, around 17% found once; its top ten account for 18%.

The specimen sequenced was blood. The receptor's source is a woman under 30 with Graves' hyperthyroidism. V gene TRBV28 combines with J gene TRBJ2-2; tentatively, D is TRBD2 (5 bases). The CDR3 sequence is CARWYSGPRGNTGELFF. CDR3 DNA: TGTGCCAGATGGTACTCTGGTCCCCGGGGGAACACCGGGGAGCTGTTTTTT.